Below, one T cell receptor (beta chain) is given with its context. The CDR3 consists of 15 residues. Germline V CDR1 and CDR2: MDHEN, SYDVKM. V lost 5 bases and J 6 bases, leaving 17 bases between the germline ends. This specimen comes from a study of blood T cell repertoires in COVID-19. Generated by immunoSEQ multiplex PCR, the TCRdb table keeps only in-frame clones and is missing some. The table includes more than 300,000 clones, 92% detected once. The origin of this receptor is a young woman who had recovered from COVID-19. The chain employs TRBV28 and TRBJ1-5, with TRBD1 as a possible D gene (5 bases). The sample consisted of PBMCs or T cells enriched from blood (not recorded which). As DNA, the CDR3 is TGTGCCAGCAGTGCGGACACAGAGCCACTTCAGCCCCAGCATTTT. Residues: CASSADTEPLQPQHF.